This T cell receptor (beta chain) is drawn from a study of tumor-infiltrating lymphocytes in primary liver carcinoma. Study summary: Surgical resection treated primary liver carcinoma in the patients.

Trimming took off 1 base at V and 10 bases at J, with 13 bases between the two ends. The CDR3 has 14 residues. Germline assignment: CDR1 LGHNA and CDR2 YNFKEQ. Germline DNA was extracted too, while blood RNA derived from unsorted whole blood. Turning to this clonotype: A much larger clonotype is one base distant, so this may be a read error.

Starting from about 0.5 ug of total RNA, TCR beta cDNA was produced with a primer in the constant region. What produced the TCR beta libraries was three nested multiplex PCR rounds using slightly modified ARM-PCR. Each of the first two PCR rounds ran nine to ten cycles with TRBV1-TRBV30 forward and C-beta reverse primers. TCRdb re-derived calls from the multiplex PCR reads in MiXCR, one entry per CDR3 protein. The table includes approximately 330,000 distinct CDR3 sequences, less than 75% detected once. The sequenced sample consisted of peripheral blood. This sequence joins TRBV4-2 and TRBJ2-2; D is ambiguous. The sequence was obtained from a man between 35 and 55 years old with primary liver carcinoma and hepatitis B virus infection. The CDR3 is CASSQGVRPTELFF. The CDR3 coding sequence is TGTGCCAGCAGCCAAGGTGTGCGGCCAACGGAGCTGTTTTTT.